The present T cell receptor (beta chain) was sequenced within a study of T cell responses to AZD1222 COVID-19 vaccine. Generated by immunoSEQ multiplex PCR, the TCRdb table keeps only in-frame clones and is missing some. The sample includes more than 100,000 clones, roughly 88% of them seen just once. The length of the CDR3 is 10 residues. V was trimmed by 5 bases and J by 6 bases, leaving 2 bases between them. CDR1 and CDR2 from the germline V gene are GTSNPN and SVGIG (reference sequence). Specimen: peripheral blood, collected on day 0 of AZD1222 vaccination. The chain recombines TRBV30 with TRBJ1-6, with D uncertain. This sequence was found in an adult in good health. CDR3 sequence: CAWANSPLHF. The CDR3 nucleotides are TGTGCCTGGGCTAATTCACCCCTCCACTTT.